This T cell receptor beta chain was captured by sequencing in a study of OX40 agonist ivuxolimab in advanced cancers. About the research overall: Clinicians treated patients with ivuxolimab, an agonistic anti-OX40 (CD134) antibody.

If patients had autoimmune disease history or systemic immunosuppression, they were excluded. Some clones are missing from TCRdb's copy, which holds only in-frame ones; the method was immunoSEQ multiplex PCR. The sample holds 70,000 to 80,000 clones, more than 85% seen once. Germline V gene sequence: CDR1 MNHEY, CDR2 SVGAGI. The CDR3 has 13 residues. V was pared by 0 bases and J by 15 bases, with 15 bases between. The source was CD4+ or CD8+ T cells sorted from blood, collected in a trial of the OX40 agonist ivuxolimab. The V call is TRBV6-5, the J call TRBJ1-5; weak D call: TRBD1 (6 bases). This clonotype originated in an adult with an advanced solid tumor such as melanoma, head and neck, liver or kidney cancer. The CDR3 bases are TGTGCCAGCAGTTACTCGTCAGGGGCGGCCCCGCATTTT. It yields the protein CASSYSSGAAPHF.